The 20 T cell receptor beta chains presented below share a single source sample, sequenced in a study of blood T cell repertoires in COVID-19. Using immunoSEQ multiplex PCR, the repertoire was profiled, and TCRdb retains in-frame clones only, with some absent. The sample lists roughly 320,000 clones; under 90% were seen once. Sequences were obtained from peripheral blood. Source of these receptors: a woman aged 25 to 39 with COVID-19, enrolled during active disease.

This sequence joins TRBV19 and TRBJ2-3, with D perhaps TRBD1 (5 bases). CDR1 LNHDA and CDR2 SQIVND come from the germline V gene (reference sequence). Trimming left V 3 bases short and J 6 bases short, with 16 bases between. This CDR3 is built from 15 residues. CDR3 coding DNA: TGTGCCAGTAGTATCCCCGGACAAGGGCGGGATACGCAGTATTTT. It specifies CASSIPGQGRDTQYF. Drawing the rest from reference TRBV19 and TRBJ2-3, the complete variable domain is DGGITQSPKYLFRKEGQNVTLSCEQNLNHDAMYWYRQDPGQGLRLIYYSQIVNDFQKGDIAEGYSVSREKKESFPLTVTSAQKNPTAFYLCASSIPGQGRDTQYFGPGTRLTVL.

This chain links TRBV18 with TRBJ2-3; 9 bases agree with TRBD1. The J segment lost 1 base and the V segment lost 1 base, leaving 0 bases of the junction unmatched. The CDR3 is made up of 15 amino acids. Per germline, CDR1 KGHSH and CDR2 LQKENI. The CDR3, as DNA: TGTGCCAGCTCACCACGGGACAGGGGCACAGATACGCAGTATTTT. Its translation is CASSPRDRGTDTQYF.

The rearrangement joins TRBV6-6 to TRBJ2-1, with TRBD2 matching over 7 bases. This CDR3 is built from 16 residues. The V segment lost 4 bases and the J segment 4 bases; nucleotides outside the gene matches: 10. The germline V gene has CDR1 MNHNY and CDR2 SVGAGI (reference sequence). CDR3 region: CASSLGRSGTYNEQFF. CDR3 nucleotides: TGTGCCAGCAGTTTGGGACGGAGCGGGACTTACAATGAGCAGTTCTTC.

This chain joins TRBV6-1 and TRBJ1-1, with D hard to call. V was trimmed by 0 bases and J by 1 base, leaving 9 bases between them. The CDR3 extends over 15 amino acids. Per germline, CDR1 MNHNS and CDR2 SASEGT. Here the CDR3 DNA reads TGTGCCAGCAGTGAAGCGTGGGGAGGGAACACTGAAGCTTTCTTT. It translates to CASSEAWGGNTEAFF.

The J gene is TRBJ2-1, the V gene TRBV15, with 10 bases identical to TRBD2. The length of the CDR3 is 16 residues. Trimming removed 4 bases from V and 8 bases from J; junction bases left unmatched: 11. Germline V gene sequence: CDR1 LNHNV, CDR2 YYDKDF (reference sequence). This CDR3 is CATSIATSGPGYEQFF. DNA for the CDR3: TGTGCCACCAGCATAGCGACTAGCGGGCCGGGGTATGAGCAGTTCTTC.

In this sample, this clone turned up once. The gene calls are TRBV30 and TRBJ2-2; D is undetermined. The CDR3 is 14 residues long. The germline V and J ends were trimmed by 2 bases and 0 bases, with 7 bases remaining between them. Germline values: CDR1 GTSNPN, CDR2 SVGIG (reference sequence). CDR3 loop: CAWSFQANTGELFF. DNA of the CDR3: TGTGCCTGGAGTTTTCAGGCGAACACCGGGGAGCTGTTTTTT.

V is TRBV2 and J is TRBJ1-2, with D possibly TRBD1 on 6 matching bases. CDR1 is SNHLY, CDR2 FYNNEI, per germline. Trimming removed 5 bases from V and 7 bases from J, with 11 bases in between. The CDR3 has 12 amino acids. The CDR3 here is CASSKDSVGYTF. The CDR3, as DNA: TGTGCCAGCAGTAAGGACAGTGTTGGCTACACCTTC.

This rearrangement joins TRBV7-2 to TRBJ2-1; TRBD2 is a possible D gene (7 bases). Germline V CDR1 and CDR2: SGHTA, FQGNSA. V lost 2 bases, J lost 3 bases, and 14 bases lay in between. This CDR3 comprises 16 residues. CDR3: CASSLQGGANYNEQFF. The CDR3 DNA reads TGTGCCAGCAGCTTACAAGGGGGGGCCAACTACAATGAGCAGTTCTTC.

This sequence joins TRBV27 and TRBJ2-6; 7 nucleotides match TRBD1. CDR1 MNHEY and CDR2 SMNVEV come from the germline V gene (reference sequence). V gave up 5 bases and J gave up 0 bases; unmatched junction bases: 10. The CDR3 loop spans 18 amino acids. This CDR3 reads CASSPWTGSFSGANVLTF. CDR3 coding DNA: TGTGCCAGCAGTCCTTGGACAGGATCATTCTCTGGGGCCAACGTCCTGACTTTC.

V and J are TRBV7-8 and TRBJ1-1, with D perhaps matching TRBD1 (6 bases). Germline lookup yields CDR1 SGHVS and CDR2 FQNEAQ. The CDR3 totals 15 residues. V lost 1 base to trimming and J lost 0 bases, with 9 bases between them. The CDR3 is CASSLGSGVNTEAFF. The CDR3 nucleotides read TGTGCCAGCAGCTTAGGGTCAGGGGTGAACACTGAAGCTTTCTTT.

The J gene is TRBJ1-4, the V gene TRBV9, with D possibly being TRBD1 (6 bases). CDR3 length: 14 residues. Germline V gene sequence: CDR1 SGDLS, CDR2 YYNGEE. V was clipped by 2 bases and J by 7 bases, with 12 bases between them. The CDR3, as DNA: TGTGCCAGCAGCGTGCAGGGGAGGGGTGAAAAACTGTTTTTT. Residues: CASSVQGRGEKLFF.

This chain links TRBV3-1 (or the pseudogene TRBV3-2) with TRBJ2-3; 12 positions match TRBD2. This CDR3 region has 16 residues. Germline V gives CDR1 LGHDT, CDR2 YNNKEL (reference sequence). The trim removed 0 bases at V and 6 bases at J, leaving 4 bases unmatched. CDR3: CASSQDGLAGGDTQYF. As DNA, the CDR3 is TGTGCCAGCAGCCAAGATGGCCTAGCGGGGGGGGATACGCAGTATTTT.

This sequence joins TRBV27 and TRBJ2-1; 11 positions match TRBD2. In germline, CDR1 is MNHEY, CDR2 SMNVEV (reference sequence). The CDR3 has 16 amino acids. Trimming cost V 5 bases and J 0 bases; bases outside gene matches: 3. CDR3 residues: CASSPLAGASYNEQFF. DNA for the CDR3: TGTGCCAGCAGTCCACTAGCGGGGGCCTCCTACAATGAGCAGTTCTTC.

V usage is TRBV5-1 and J usage is TRBJ1-4; D may be TRBD1 (6 bases). Between the trimmed V and J ends, which lost 3 bases and 2 bases, there was a span of 11 bases. The CDR3 runs 15 residues. CDR1 is SGHRS, CDR2 YFSETQ, per germline. The CDR3 is CASSSDSGTNEKLFF. DNA for the CDR3: TGCGCCAGCAGCTCGGACAGCGGCACTAATGAAAAACTGTTTTTT.

The gene calls are TRBV9 and TRBJ1-5; 8 nucleotides agree with TRBD1. J lost 4 bases, V lost 0 bases, and 3 bases had no gene match. This CDR3 has 15 amino acids. Germline assignment: CDR1 SGDLS and CDR2 YYNGEE. This CDR3 reads CASSVGQGKNQPQHF. For the CDR3, the DNA is TGTGCCAGCAGCGTAGGACAGGGGAAAAATCAGCCCCAGCATTTT.

This clone was seen once. This chain connects TRBV19 to TRBJ2-3; 11 nucleotides match TRBD2. This CDR3 is 15 amino acids long. The ends lost 3 bases at V and 3 bases at J; junction bases unmatched: 2. Germline V lookup: CDR1 LNHDA, CDR2 SQIVND (reference sequence). CDR3 bases: TGTGCCAGTAGTATCCTAGCGGGGGGAACAGATACGCAGTATTTT. Translation gives CASSILAGGTDTQYF.

This clone was picked up a small number of times. V and J are TRBV30 and TRBJ1-2, with D hard to call. Germline V gene data show CDR1 as GTSNPN and CDR2 as SVGIG (reference sequence). V lost 2 bases and J lost 2, with 12 bases in between. This CDR3 contains 14 residues. The CDR3 DNA reads TGTGCCTGGAGTCGAAGCAAACCAAACTATGGCTACACCTTC. It yields the protein CAWSRSKPNYGYTF.

The V and J genes are TRBV10-3 and TRBJ2-3; 8 bases map to TRBD2. This CDR3 has 17 residues. Germline CDR1 and CDR2: ENHRY and SYGVKD. V shed 6 bases and J 1 base; nucleotides not matched to a gene: 12. CDR3: CAISPGLVSDGTDTQYF. CDR3 nucleotides: TGTGCCATCAGCCCGGGACTAGTATCCGACGGCACAGATACGCAGTATTTT.

This chain links TRBV27 with TRBJ2-1; 13 bases are a match to TRBD2. V was clipped by 1 base and J by 7 bases; unmatched bases: 4. The CDR3 totals 16 residues. Germline V gene sequence: CDR1 MNHEY, CDR2 SMNVEV (reference sequence). In DNA form, the CDR3 reads TGTGCCAGCAGTTTATTACTAGCGGGGGGGCCGAATGAGCAGTTCTTC. Amino acid sequence: CASSLLLAGGPNEQFF.

This chain joins TRBV20-1 and TRBJ2-1; D may be TRBD1 (5 bases). CDR1 and CDR2 from the germline V gene are DFQATT and SNEGSKA (reference sequence). V lost 6 bases and J 9 bases, leaving 12 bases between the germline ends. The length of the CDR3 is 11 residues. The CDR3 is CSAAPRGEQFF. The CDR3 nucleotides are TGCAGTGCCGCTCCTAGGGGTGAGCAGTTCTTC.